Presented here are 13 T cell receptor beta chains from one specimen sequenced in a study of T cell responses to AZD1222 COVID-19 vaccine. This table comes from immunoSEQ multiplex PCR, and its TCRdb copy is limited to in-frame clones, with some not included. Here the sample spans 100,000 to 140,000 clones, 70% to 90% being singletons. The source was peripheral blood, collected 28 days after the second AZD1222 dose. Receptors originate from an adult who received the AZD1222 COVID-19 vaccine.

The V gene is TRBV27, the J gene TRBJ1-5; no reliable D call. Germline-derived CDR1 and CDR2 are MNHEY and SMNVEV (reference sequence). CDR3 length equals 13 residues. V lost 4 bases, J lost 8 bases, and 12 bases lay in between. The CDR3 region is CASSYSVGEPQHF. The CDR3, as DNA: TGTGCCAGCAGTTATTCAGTTGGTGAGCCCCAGCATTTT.

The V and J genes are TRBV19 and TRBJ2-7; D possibly uses TRBD1 or TRBD2 (5 bases each). Germline V CDR1 and CDR2: LNHDA, SQIVND (reference sequence). V dropped 5 bases and J dropped 0 bases, with 14 bases sitting between them. There are 15 residues in the CDR3. The CDR3 protein is CASSPRGRPSYEQYF. The DNA for the CDR3 is TGTGCCAGTAGTCCACGGGGCAGGCCCTCCTACGAGCAGTACTTC.

The gene calls are TRBV6-2 or TRBV6-3 and TRBJ1-5, with D unresolved. The V gene lost 2 bases and the J gene lost 10 bases, with 15 bases spanning the gap. The CDR3 runs to 14 residues. Germline assignment: CDR1 MNHEY and CDR2 SVGEGT. The CDR3 coding sequence is TGTGCCAGCAGTTACCGAGGCGCAAGGCATCCCCAGCATTTT. Protein sequence: CASSYRGARHPQHF.

The chain carries TRBV5-1 and TRBJ1-5; TRBD1 matches at 10 bases. CDR3 length: 14 amino acids. Germline V gene data show CDR1 as SGHRS and CDR2 as YFSETQ. The trim removed 4 bases at V and 7 bases at J, leaving 5 bases unmatched. This CDR3 is CASSVGQGEQPQHF. The CDR3 DNA is TGCGCCAGCAGCGTCGGACAGGGGGAGCAGCCCCAGCATTTT.

The CDR3 coding sequence is TGCGCCAGCAGCGTGCCGGACGGATCCTCTGGAAACACCATATATTTT. Encoded protein: CASSVPDGSSGNTIYF. The V and J genes are TRBV5-1 and TRBJ1-3; no clear D gene. The CDR3 extends over 16 amino acids. The V and J ends lost 4 bases and 0 bases respectively, with 14 bases between them. The germline V gene encodes CDR1 SGHRS and CDR2 YFSETQ.

This clone showed up just a few times. This chain joins TRBV19 and TRBJ2-7; no reliable D call. The germline V gene has CDR1 LNHDA and CDR2 SQIVND (reference sequence). The CDR3 is made up of 13 amino acids. V was clipped by 2 bases and J by 3 bases, with 8 bases between them. CDR3 nucleotides: TGTGCCAGTAGTATAACGGGCTACTACGAGCAGTACTTC. Its protein is CASSITGYYEQYF.

V gene TRBV19 combines with J gene TRBJ2-3, with TRBD1 matching over 7 bases. Germline trimming cut 7 bases from V and 2 bases from J; bases unmatched to any gene: 12. CDR3 size: 16 residues. Germline CDR1 and CDR2: LNHDA and SQIVND (reference sequence). The CDR3, as DNA: TGTGCCAGTACCAACCCCGGGACAGTAAACACAGATACGCAGTATTTT. This gives the protein CASTNPGTVNTDTQYF.

V is TRBV6-8 and J is TRBJ2-7, with D possibly called TRBD1 or TRBD2 (7 bases each). The CDR3 is made up of 16 amino acids. Germline V gene lookup returns CDR1 MNHGY and CDR2 SAAAGT. V was clipped by 0 bases and J by 4 bases, with 16 bases between them. The CDR3 here is CASSYSVRQGGYEQYF. The CDR3 DNA reads as TGTGCCAGCAGTTACTCGGTTAGACAGGGAGGGTACGAGCAGTACTTC.

The chain combines TRBV6-1 with TRBJ1-1; 7 bases are a match to TRBD1. Trimming at V came to 0 bases and at J to 4 bases, leaving 2 bases not matched to a gene. Germline V gene lookup returns CDR1 MNHNS and CDR2 SASEGT. CDR3 length: 14 residues. The CDR3 loop reads CASSEAGQSTEAFF. The CDR3, as DNA: TGTGCCAGCAGTGAAGCGGGACAGTCCACTGAAGCTTTCTTT.

This chain's CDR3 is CASNPGYREVRNQPQHF. The DNA of the CDR3 is TGTGCCAGTAATCCCGGGTACAGGGAGGTTCGCAATCAGCCCCAGCATTTT. The chain uses TRBV19 and TRBJ1-5; D may be TRBD1 (6 bases). V was pared by 7 bases and J by 2 bases, with 21 bases between. This CDR3 has 17 residues. Per germline, CDR1 LNHDA and CDR2 SQIVND (reference sequence).

The chain has TRBV6-6 and TRBJ2-3, with D hard to call. CDR1 is MNHNY and CDR2 is SVGAGI in the germline V gene (reference sequence). CDR3 length: 13 residues. With 7 bases removed from V and 0 bases from J, the gap between germline ends came to 8 bases. CDR3 coding DNA: TGTGCCAGCACCTTTCCTAGCACAGATACGCAGTATTTT. Its translation: CASTFPSTDTQYF.

The chain is built from TRBV19 and TRBJ2-7, with TRBD1 identical over 10 bases. Losses at the gene ends were 7 bases for V and 5 bases for J; bases not matched to a gene: 8. The CDR3 consists of 14 residues. CDR1 and CDR2 from the germline V gene are LNHDA and SQIVND (reference sequence). CDR3 loop: CASNRRQGADEQYF. As DNA, the CDR3 is TGTGCCAGTAATAGAAGACAGGGGGCGGACGAGCAGTACTTC.

The gene calls are TRBV3-1 (or the pseudogene TRBV3-2) and TRBJ1-3, with 11 bases matching TRBD1. The CDR3 is made up of 18 amino acids. The V gene end was trimmed by 4 bases and the J gene end by 2 bases; junction bases not matched to a gene: 10. Germline CDR1 LGHDT, CDR2 YNNKEL (reference sequence). This chain's CDR3 is CASSRTGDRGWTGNTIYF. The DNA for the CDR3 is TGTGCCAGCAGCCGGACCGGGGACAGGGGGTGGACTGGAAACACCATATATTTT.